A single sample gave rise to the 27 T cell receptor beta chains below, sequenced in a study of T cells in localized non-small cell lung cancer. The data were produced by immunoSEQ multiplex PCR, yet TCRdb's version contains in-frame clones alone and is incomplete. Found here are about 17,000 clones, around 89% of them singletons; the top ten hold 0.9% to 1.5%. The source material was peripheral blood mononuclear cells, sampled before any cancer treatment. The receptors were sampled from a woman aged 35-70 years with stage III lung adenocarcinoma.

This chain links TRBV7-9 with TRBJ2-5; TRBD2 aligns across 11 bases. V lost 3 bases to trimming and J lost 5 bases; unmatched junction nucleotides: 2. CDR1 is SEHNR, CDR2 FQNEAQ, per germline (reference sequence). The CDR3 runs to 14 residues. The CDR3 nucleotides read TGTGCCAGCAGCTTCACTAGCGGGAGCGAGACCCAGTACTTC. It codes for CASSFTSGSETQYF. The full variable domain, in which reference TRBV7-9 and TRBJ2-5 provide the parts outside the CDR3, is DTGVSQNPRHKITKRGQNVTFRCDPISEHNRLYWYRQTLGQGPEFLTYFQNEAQLEKSRLLSDRFSAERPKGSFSTLEIQRTEQGDSAMYLCASSFTSGSETQYFGPGTRLLVL.

This clone appeared a single time. The V gene is TRBV2, the J gene TRBJ1-2, with 7 bases fitting TRBD1. With 5 bases clipped from V and 6 bases from J, the junction kept 6 bases outside the gene matches. CDR3 length equals 13 residues. The germline gives CDR1 SNHLY, CDR2 FYNNEI. CDR3 residues: CASSLTGVHGYTF. The CDR3 DNA is TGTGCCAGCAGTCTAACAGGGGTCCATGGCTACACCTTC. The full variable domain, rest sourced from reference TRBV2 and TRBJ1-2, is EPEVTQTPSHQVTQMGQEVILRCVPISNHLYFYWYRQILGQKVEFLVSFYNNEISEKSEIFDDQFSVERPDGSNFTLKIRSTKLEDSAMYFCASSLTGVHGYTFGSGTRLTVV.

This clone showed up just once. The chain is built from TRBV18 and TRBJ1-2, with TRBD1 matching 7 bases. With V trimmed by 4 bases and J by 4 bases, 12 bases remained unmatched. This CDR3 is 16 amino acids long. Germline V gives CDR1 KGHSH, CDR2 LQKENI. CDR3 in amino acids: CASSLLADRNFYGYTF. The CDR3 region has the DNA TGTGCCAGCTCACTGTTAGCGGACAGGAATTTCTATGGCTACACCTTC.

The gene calls are TRBV5-4 and TRBJ2-5; weak D call: TRBD2 (5 bases). CDR3 size: 15 residues. Germline CDR1 reads SGHNT; CDR2 reads YYREEE (reference sequence). Trimming took off 0 bases at V and 5 bases at J, with 14 bases between the two ends. The CDR3 bases are TGTGCCAGCAGCTTGGTAGGGAGTCATGGGGAGACCCAGTACTTC. Its protein product is CASSLVGSHGETQYF.

This clone was recorded only once. V gene TRBV9 combines with J gene TRBJ2-2, with 9 bases fitting TRBD1. Trimming took 3 bases from V and 7 from J; bases not matched to a gene: 4. The germline V gene has CDR1 SGDLS and CDR2 YYNGEE. This CDR3 is built from 14 residues. The CDR3 spells CASSGTGGGGELFF. The CDR3 region has the DNA TGTGCCAGCAGCGGTACAGGGGGCGGCGGGGAGCTGTTTTTT.

V usage is TRBV5-1 and J usage is TRBJ2-4; no firm D call. Germline lookup yields CDR1 SGHRS and CDR2 YFSETQ. This CDR3 spans 15 amino acids. Trimming stripped 5 bases from V and 1 base from J, with 13 bases between. The CDR3 DNA reads TGCGCCAGCAGTCAATCTAGTGGGGCCAAAAACATTCAGTACTTC. Translation: CASSQSSGAKNIQYF.

This clone occurred once. The chain links TRBV7-2 to TRBJ1-4; D ambiguous. V was pared by 7 bases and J by 10 bases, with 16 bases between. The CDR3 has 13 amino acids. The V gene's germline CDR1 is SGHTA and CDR2 FQGNSA. In DNA, the CDR3 is TGTGCCAGCACCGATGTGTGGGCCGGAAAACTGTTTTTT. Translation gives CASTDVWAGKLFF.

The chain uses TRBV5-8 and TRBJ1-3, with D unresolved. Between the trimmed V and J ends, which lost 0 bases and 0 bases, there was a span of 10 bases. This CDR3 is 16 amino acids long. The germline gives CDR1 SGHTS, CDR2 YDEGEE. Written as DNA, the CDR3 is TGTGCCAGCAGCTTGGGGGCACGGCTCTCTGGAAACACCATATATTTT. Protein sequence: CASSLGARLSGNTIYF. The whole variable domain, remainder taken from reference TRBV5-8 and TRBJ1-3, is EAGVTQSPTHLIKTRGQQATLRCSPISGHTSVYWYQQALGLGLQFLLWYDEGEERNRGNFPPRFSGRQFPNYSSELNVNALELEDSALYLCASSLGARLSGNTIYFGEGSWLTVV.

This chain's CDR3 is CASSLRGAVLAGYNEQFF. CDR3 nucleotides: TGTGCCAGCAGCTTACGAGGCGCGGTACTAGCGGGTTACAATGAGCAGTTCTTC. The V call is TRBV7-9, the J call TRBJ2-1; 9 positions match TRBD2. The V and J ends lost 2 bases and 4 bases, in that order; junction bases with no gene match: 12. Germline CDR1 reads SEHNR; CDR2 reads FQNEAQ (reference sequence). This CDR3 has 18 residues.

This chain connects TRBV7-2 to TRBJ2-2; 14 nucleotides align to TRBD2. After removal of 5 bases from V and 7 bases from J, the junction contained 6 bases not matched to a gene. Germline V gene lookup returns CDR1 SGHTA and CDR2 FQGNSA. The CDR3 is 16 amino acids. The CDR3 DNA reads TGTGCCAGCAGCCAAAGACTAGCGGGAGGGCGCGGGGAGCTGTTTTTT. It translates to CASSQRLAGGRGELFF.

Only one count was recorded for this clone. The chain uses TRBV19 and TRBJ1-5; possibly TRBD1 for D (5 bases). Trimming cost V 3 bases and J 1 base, with 22 bases left between them. The germline CDR1 and CDR2 sequences are LNHDA and SQIVND (reference sequence). The CDR3 sequence is 19 residues long. CDR3 amino acids: CASSIGALIGARSNQPQHF. CDR3 bases: TGTGCCAGTAGTATTGGGGCCCTCATCGGAGCCAGAAGCAATCAGCCCCAGCATTTT.

The chain's CDR3 is CAISDPSLGGNTIYF. CDR3 nucleotide sequence: TGTGCCATCAGTGATCCCTCCTTGGGTGGAAACACCATATATTTT. The V gene is TRBV10-3, the J gene TRBJ1-3; D remains ambiguous. This CDR3 contains 15 residues. Germline values: CDR1 ENHRY, CDR2 SYGVKD. V dropped 3 bases and J dropped 3 bases, with 12 bases sitting between them.

The chain links TRBV7-3 to TRBJ2-1; D gene unclear. Trimming removed 5 bases at V and 0 bases at J, with 8 bases between. The CDR3 sequence is 14 residues long. The V gene's germline CDR1 is SGHTA and CDR2 FQGTGA. In nucleotides, the CDR3 is TGTGCCAGCAGCCCAACGAGCTCCTACAATGAGCAGTTCTTC. Protein: CASSPTSSYNEQFF.

The J gene is TRBJ2-5, the V gene TRBV5-4; no reliable D call. The germline gives CDR1 SGHNT, CDR2 YYREEE (reference sequence). V was clipped by 0 bases and J by 2 bases, with 5 bases between them. The CDR3 consists of 13 residues. Written as DNA, the CDR3 is TGTGCCAGCAGCTTGGGGCAGCAAGAGACCCAGTACTTC. This translates into CASSLGQQETQYF.

The genes are TRBV27 and TRBJ2-5; maybe TRBD1 (6 bases). Trimming shortened V by 3 bases and J by 1 base, and 9 bases separated the two germline ends. This CDR3 contains 14 residues. The germline V gene encodes CDR1 MNHEY and CDR2 SMNVEV (reference sequence). CDR3 amino acids: CASSFKDSQETQYF. The CDR3 nucleotides are TGTGCCAGCAGTTTTAAGGACAGCCAAGAGACCCAGTACTTC.

The rearrangement links TRBV14 to TRBJ1-3; D is unclear. The CDR3 is 12 amino acids. Per germline, CDR1 SGHDN and CDR2 FVKESK. The ends were cut back, 0 bases at V and 5 bases at J, with 2 bases in the middle. The CDR3 nucleotides are TGTGCCAGCAGCCAAGATCGAAACACCATATATTTT. This gives the protein CASSQDRNTIYF.

V usage is TRBV11-2 and J usage is TRBJ2-7, with 8 bases aligning to TRBD1. V shed 8 bases and J 3 bases; nucleotides not matched to a gene: 9. The germline V gene encodes CDR1 SGHAT and CDR2 FQNNGV. The CDR3 covers 14 residues. CDR3 sequence (DNA): TGTGCCAGCGGGGTCGGGACAGGACTCTACGAGCAGTACTTC. It translates to CASGVGTGLYEQYF.

This chain uses TRBV5-1 with TRBJ2-2; TRBD1 matches at 8 bases. Per germline, CDR1 SGHRS and CDR2 YFSETQ. The ends lost 6 bases at V and 5 bases at J; junction bases unmatched: 6. The CDR3 runs 14 residues. As DNA, the CDR3 is TGCGCCAGCACCCAAGGACAGGGAACCGGGGAGCTGTTTTTT. This sequence encodes CASTQGQGTGELFF. The full variable domain, its missing parts supplied by reference TRBV5-1 and TRBJ2-2, is KAGVTQTPRYLIKTRGQQVTLSCSPISGHRSVSWYQQTPGQGLQFLFEYFSETQRNKGNFPGRFSGRQFSNSRSEMNVSTLELGDSALYLCASTQGQGTGELFFGEGSRLTVL.

The rearrangement uses TRBV20-1 and TRBJ2-7; unclear D gene. This CDR3 is 11 amino acids long. Trimming shortened V by 2 bases and J by 2 bases, and 4 bases separated the two germline ends. Looked up from germline, CDR1 is DFQATT and CDR2 is SNEGSKA (reference sequence). The CDR3 loop is CSARNAYEQYF. In nucleotides, the CDR3 is TGCAGTGCTAGAAATGCCTACGAGCAGTACTTC.

The chain links TRBV30 to TRBJ1-4, with 7 nucleotides matching TRBD1. V lost 2 bases and J lost 8; bases outside the gene matches: 11. The CDR3 runs 15 residues. CDR1 is GTSNPN, CDR2 SVGIG, per germline (reference sequence). As DNA, the CDR3 is TGTGCCTGGAGTCCACCGACAGGGTTACGCGAAAAACTGTTTTTT. Translating gives CAWSPPTGLREKLFF.

This chain uses TRBV7-2 with TRBJ2-7; 12 bases are a match to TRBD2. This CDR3 comprises 15 residues. J was trimmed by 7 bases and V by 3 bases; bases with no gene match: 7. Germline loops: CDR1 SGHTA, CDR2 FQGNSA. The CDR3 spells CASSFWLAGGQEQYF. The CDR3 coding sequence is TGTGCCAGCAGCTTTTGGCTAGCGGGGGGGCAAGAGCAGTACTTC.

The chain has TRBV14 and TRBJ2-3; TRBD2 might be the D (6 bases). The V end lost 4 bases, the J end lost 0 bases, and 20 bases lay between the germline ends. Germline assignment: CDR1 SGHDN and CDR2 FVKESK. The CDR3 is 18 amino acids. The CDR3 region is CASSPRRRAGTSTDTQYF. The CDR3 DNA follows: TGTGCCAGCAGCCCGCGCCGCCGGGCGGGGACTAGCACAGATACGCAGTATTTT.

Here the CDR3 DNA reads TGTGCCAGCAGTTCCCGACTAGCCAACCCCTACTATTCTCAAGAGACCCAGTACTTC. It is translated as CASSSRLANPYYSQETQYF. V gene TRBV27 combines with J gene TRBJ2-5, with TRBD2 identical over 7 bases. Trimming removed 4 bases from V and 2 bases from J; junction bases left unmatched: 19. The CDR3 runs to 19 residues. From germline, CDR1 is MNHEY and CDR2 SMNVEV (reference sequence).

The chain carries TRBV19 and TRBJ1-5, with D maybe TRBD1 (5 bases). CDR1 is LNHDA, CDR2 SQIVND, per germline (reference sequence). V was clipped by 3 bases and J by 7 bases, with 16 bases between them. The CDR3 has 15 residues. The CDR3 is CASSMDGEWDQPQHF. Here the CDR3 DNA reads TGTGCCAGTAGTATGGACGGGGAGTGGGACCAGCCCCAGCATTTT.

V gene TRBV4-3 combines with J gene TRBJ2-3; D is uncertain. Trimming left V 4 bases short and J 2 bases short, with 13 bases between. Germline-derived CDR1 and CDR2 are LGHNA and YSLEER. CDR3 length: 15 amino acids. The chain's CDR3 is CASSPRRVITDTQYF. The CDR3 DNA follows: TGCGCCAGCAGCCCCCGGAGAGTGATCACAGATACGCAGTATTTT.

The chain recombines TRBV6-6 with TRBJ2-4, with a weak D call TRBD2 (5 bases). Trimming stripped 5 bases from V and 0 bases from J, with 11 bases between. The CDR3 contains 15 residues. Germline V gives CDR1 MNHNY, CDR2 SVGAGI (reference sequence). This CDR3 reads CASSTGILAKNIQYF. The DNA for the CDR3 is TGTGCCAGCAGTACCGGGATACTAGCCAAAAACATTCAGTACTTC.

This sequence joins TRBV28 and TRBJ2-3; 9 positions match TRBD2. V dropped 7 bases and J dropped 4; count of bases not matched to a gene: 9. Germline lookup yields CDR1 MDHEN and CDR2 SYDVKM. The CDR3 has 15 residues. The CDR3 DNA reads TGTGCCAGCAAGGGAGCGGGGGGCCGGGCAGATACGCAGTATTTT. Translated, it gives CASKGAGGRADTQYF.